The rows below give T cell receptor beta chains drawn from one sample of a study of tumor-infiltrating lymphocytes in localized non-small cell lung cancer. Only in-frame clones appear in the TCRdb table, and some are missing; sequencing was by immunoSEQ multiplex PCR. This table has approximately 6,900 clones, less than 80% appearing once. The sequencing input was lung tumor tissue. The receptors were sampled from a human donor with non-small cell lung cancer. The CDR3 runs from the conserved cysteine through the conserved F or W. Fields, in order: D gene, V gene, J gene, CDR3 DNA, CDR3 protein. D genes are given only for firm matches.

TRBD1,TRBV14,TRBJ1-4,TGTGCCAGCAGCCACCTGACAGGGGCTAATGAAAAACTGTTTTTT,CASSHLTGANEKLFF
.,TRBV11-2,TRBJ2-5,TGTGCCAGCAGCTTTGGCGGTCAAGAGACCCAGTACTTC,CASSFGGQETQYF
.,TRBV18,TRBJ2-7,TGTGCCAGCTCCTCGCGCGGGACAAATATCTACGAGCAGTACTTC,CASSSRGTNIYEQYF
.,TRBV30,TRBJ2-3,TGTGCCTGGAGTGAGACAGATACGCAGTATTTT,CAWSETDTQYF
.,TRBV29-1,TRBJ1-2,TGCAGCGTTGAATCCCACGACTATGGCTACACCTTC,CSVESHDYGYTF
.,TRBV30,TRBJ2-2,TGTGCCTGGAGTCCAAACCTAAACACCGGGGAGCTGTTTTTT,CAWSPNLNTGELFF
TRBD1,TRBV10-2,TRBJ1-1,TGCGCCAGCAGTGACAACAGGGGTGCTGAAGCTTTCTTT,CASSDNRGAEAFF
TRBD1,TRBV2,TRBJ2-3,TGTGCCAGCAGACAGGGGATGGGGGCAGATACGCAGTATTTT,CASRQGMGADTQYF
.,TRBV14,TRBJ2-2,TGTGCCAGCAGCCACCGACAAGGGCAGCCCGAGAACACCGGGGAGCTGTTTTTT,CASSHRQGQPENTGELFF
TRBD2,TRBV18,TRBJ2-3,TGTGCCAGCTCACCACCGGTCGGGACTAGCGGCTTCACAGATACGCAGTATTTT,CASSPPVGTSGFTDTQYF
.,TRBV15,TRBJ2-7,TGTGCCACCAGCTCAATACTCAGGGGTAGGGTCGGCTTC,CATSSILRGRVGF
TRBD1,TRBV7-9,TRBJ1-4,TGTGCCAGCAGTTACGGGACAGGGACAACTAATGAAAAACTGTTTTTT,CASSYGTGTTNEKLFF
.,TRBV6-6,TRBJ2-5,TGTGCCAGCAGTTTGACTAGGCAAGAGACCCAGTACTTC,CASSLTRQETQYF
TRBD1,TRBV7-9,TRBJ2-1,TGTGCCAGCAGCTTAATGGCTACAGGGGCCTACAATGAGCAGTTCTTC,CASSLMATGAYNEQFF
TRBD1,TRBV29-1,TRBJ1-3,TGCAGCGTTGAAACCGGGACAGGGAGTAGAAACACCATATATTTT,CSVETGTGSRNTIYF